The table lists the clone carrying this TCR beta chain with a few counts. The antigen is undetermined. The data stem from a study of regulatory T cells in long-lasting Graves disease. Study results and limitations: TRBV28, TRBJ1-2 and TRBJ2-5 were favored in persistent disease.

Time point noted: persistent/refractory GD, antithyroid drugs over 5 years with positive TRAb. The TCR library used RNA extracted from PBMCs. The peripheral blood volume drawn was 7 to 10 milliliters, and it was collected into EDTA tubes. CDR1 is SEHNR, CDR2 FQNEAQ, per germline (reference sequence). J was trimmed by 3 bases and V by 1 base; bases with no gene match: 12. The CDR3 loop spans 18 amino acids. In building TCR beta libraries, iRepertoire HTBI primers were used together with Arm-PCR of CDR3 regions. TCRdb re-analysed the multiplex PCR reads in MiXCR, keeping a single row per CDR3 protein. The data contain under 500,000 distinct CDR3 sequences, around 21% of them singletons.

The J gene is TRBJ2-7, the V gene TRBV7-9, with TRBD2 matching over 10 bases. The input for sequencing was peripheral blood mononuclear cells (PBMCs), taken when the disease was refractory, from a patient treated with antithyroid drugs. This sequence originates from a female donor with Graves disease. The chain's CDR3 is CASSLVQGLLAGYYEQYF. The CDR3, as DNA: TGTGCCAGCAGCTTAGTACAGGGTCTACTAGCGGGGTACTACGAGCAGTACTTC.